These T cell receptor beta chains were read from a single sample in a study of neurological immune-mediated disorders. TCRdb recomputed calls from the 5' RACE reads with MiXCR, one row per CDR3 protein. Of tens of thousands of distinct CDR3 sequences listed, roughly 14% are singletons. Sequencing was performed on PBMCs. The source of these receptors is a woman between 45 and 65 years old with HTLV-1-associated myelopathy (HAM/TSP). Both conserved end residues are part of each CDR3. A D gene is named only where the DNA matches it firmly. Some rows mark clone size as missing; the rest say once, few, many or name a class of expanded clone.

>NA|many|TRBJ2-3|TRBV6-5
CASSYEGVRSDTQYF
TGTGCCAGCAGTTACGAGGGAGTTAGATCTGATACGCAGTATTTT
>TRBD2|many|TRBJ2-1|TRBV20-1
CSARSGGAENEQFF
TGCAGTGCTCGAAGCGGGGGGGCTGAGAATGAGCAGTTCTTC
>NA|many|TRBJ2-5|TRBV7-2
CASSLYGGYQETQYF
TGTGCCAGCAGCTTATATGGCGGGTACCAAGAGACCCAGTACTTC
>NA|many|TRBJ2-5|TRBV7-2
CASSSPGSQETQYF
TGTGCCAGCAGCTCCCCAGGGAGCCAAGAGACCCAGTACTTC
>TRBD2|many|TRBJ2-5|TRBV20-1
CSARSGGEETQYF
TGCAGTGCTAGGAGCGGGGGGGAAGAGACCCAGTACTTC
>NA|many|TRBJ2-3|TRBV12-3/TRBV12-4
CASSLVAGSTDTQYF
TGTGCCAGCAGTTTAGTAGCAGGGAGCACAGATACGCAGTATTTT
>TRBD2|many|TRBJ2-1|TRBV11-1
CASSLGGGSYNEQFF
TGTGCCAGCAGCTTAGGCGGGGGCTCCTACAATGAGCAGTTCTTC
>NA|many|TRBJ1-1|TRBV6-6
CASSLGGRTEAFF
TGTGCCAGCAGTTTAGGGGGGCGGACTGAAGCTTTCTTT
>TRBD1|NA|TRBJ1-1|TRBV9
CASSPLGQARQAFF
TGTGCCAGCAGCCCTCTGGGACAGGCGCGACAAGCTTTCTTT
>NA|many|TRBJ1-5|TRBV7-2
CASSLWSNQPQHF
TGTGCCAGCAGCTTATGGAGCAATCAGCCCCAGCATTTT
>TRBD1|few|TRBJ1-4|TRBV12-5
CASGTGSNEKLFF
TGTGCTAGTGGGACAGGGTCAAATGAAAAACTGTTTTTT
>NA|many|TRBJ1-5|TRBV18
CASSLGWDSNQPQHF
TGTGCCAGCTCACTAGGGTGGGATAGCAATCAGCCCCAGCATTTT
>NA|many|TRBJ1-4|TRBV28
CASSLPGYIREKLFF
TGTGCCAGCAGTTTACCGGGTTACATACGTGAAAAACTGTTTTTT
>NA|many|TRBJ1-5|TRBV3-1
CASSQGGSNQPQHF
TGTGCCAGCAGCCAGGGGGGTAGCAATCAGCCCCAGCATTTT
>NA|many|TRBJ2-1|TRBV5-1
CASLSDGNEQFF
TGCGCCAGCCTCTCAGATGGGAATGAGCAGTTCTTC
>TRBD1|many|TRBJ2-3|TRBV10-3
CAITAGQGADTQYF
TGTGCCATCACGGCAGGGCAGGGGGCAGATACGCAGTATTTT
>NA|many|TRBJ1-5|TRBV28
CASSLLPGNQPQHF
TGTGCCAGCAGTTTATTGCCAGGGAATCAGCCCCAGCATTTT
>NA|many|TRBJ1-6|TRBV12-3/TRBV12-4
CASSLGGTNSPLHF
TGTGCCAGCAGTTTAGGGGGGACGAATTCACCCCTCCACTTT
>NA|many|TRBJ1-2|TRBV12-3/TRBV12-4
CASNPLPSLPYGYTF
TGTGCCAGCAACCCGCTACCTTCACTCCCCTATGGCTACACCTTC
>NA|many|TRBJ1-4|TRBV27
CASSLQGGRSEKLFF
TGTGCCAGCAGTTTACAGGGAGGTCGGTCTGAAAAACTGTTTTTT
>NA|many|TRBJ1-1|TRBV20-1
CSARDSDGYKNTEAFF
TGCAGTGCTAGAGATTCGGACGGCTACAAGAACACTGAAGCTTTCTTT
>NA|many|TRBJ1-1|TRBV20-1
CSARAPSGLDTEAFF
TGCAGTGCTAGGGCCCCGTCAGGGTTAGACACTGAAGCTTTCTTT
>TRBD1|many|TRBJ1-5|TRBV12-3/TRBV12-4
CASRLRGLGQPQHF
TGTGCCAGCAGACTCAGGGGGCTCGGGCAGCCCCAGCATTTT